The source of this T cell receptor (beta chain) is a study of OX40 agonist ivuxolimab in advanced cancers. Study-wide background: At under 85% male, the cohort had a mean age of about 60 years, ranging from roughly 20 to 79.

For this clone: Its antigen is as yet unknown.

CDR3 size: 15 residues. V dropped 1 base and J dropped 4 bases, with 14 bases sitting between them. CDR1 is GTSNPN, CDR2 SVGIG, per germline (reference sequence). Sequencing used immunoSEQ multiplex PCR; TCRdb keeps in-frame clones, though not all of them. The sample consists of 73,000 or so clones, roughly 85% of them appearing once. Study-wide results and limits: By week 6 at 0.1 to 3.0 mg/kg, blood CD4+ and CD8+ T cells had expanded clonally. Some of the lowest clonal expansion was seen in partial responders at 0.1-3.0 mg/kg.

The rearrangement uses TRBV30 and TRBJ2-1; the D gene is possibly TRBD1 (6 bases). This receptor was identified in an adult with an advanced solid tumor such as melanoma, head and neck, liver or kidney cancer. The starting material was CD4+ or CD8+ T cells sorted from blood, obtained in a trial of the OX40 agonist ivuxolimab. In DNA, the CDR3 is TGTGCCTGGAGTGCTGGACAGCCAAGATACAATGAGCAGTTCTTC. As protein: CAWSAGQPRYNEQFF.